Below, 8 T cell receptor beta chains from the same sample are listed, as sequenced in a study of metastatic and nonmetastatic thyroid tumors. TCRdb recomputed clones from the PCR reads via MiXCR. The sample shows 20,000 to 25,000 clones, 35% to 45% of them seen only once. All patients were untreated before thyroid surgery. Specimen: blood. These receptors came from a male donor with papillary thyroid cancer or a benign thyroid nodule (not recorded which). Some clones in this sample may be carry-over from other donors' samples.

The chain has TRBV28 and TRBJ1-1; D not certain. Germline CDR1 is MDHEN and CDR2 is SYDVKM. V was shortened by 2 bases and J by 0 bases, with 7 bases between the two germline ends. CDR3 length: 14 amino acids. The CDR3 is CASSLRPLNTEAFF. CDR3 sequence (DNA): TGTGCCAGCAGTTTAAGGCCGCTGAACACTGAAGCTTTCTTT.

The J gene is TRBJ2-5, the V gene TRBV4-1, with a weak D call TRBD2 (5 bases). The CDR3 consists of 16 residues. Trimming cost V 1 base and J 1 base, with 13 bases left between them. From germline, CDR1 is MGHRA and CDR2 YSYEKL. The CDR3 reads CASSQVGGVSQETQYF. For the CDR3, the DNA is TGCGCCAGCAGCCAAGTAGGAGGAGTTTCCCAAGAGACCCAGTACTTC.

V and J are TRBV7-2 and TRBJ2-5, with unresolved D. Per germline, CDR1 SGHTA and CDR2 FQGNSA. The CDR3 runs 16 residues. Trimming took off 3 bases at V and 3 bases at J, with 17 bases between the two ends. Here the CDR3 DNA reads TGTGCCAGCAGCTTGTTACCAGTGGTCTTGAAAGAGACCCAGTACTTC. This codes for CASSLLPVVLKETQYF.

V and J are TRBV7-2 and TRBJ1-2; 8 bases map to TRBD1. Trimming removed 1 base from V and 4 bases from J; junction bases left unmatched: 5. In germline, CDR1 is SGHTA, CDR2 FQGNSA. This CDR3 contains 15 residues. The CDR3 spells CASSLVRTGSYGYTF. The CDR3 nucleotides read TGTGCCAGCAGCTTAGTTAGGACAGGGAGCTATGGCTACACCTTC. The whole variable domain, remainder taken from reference TRBV7-2 and TRBJ1-2, is GAGVSQSPSNKVTEKGKDVELRCDPISGHTALYWYRQSLGQGLEFLIYFQGNSAPDKSGLPSDRFSAERTGGSVSTLTIQRTQQEDSAVYLCASSLVRTGSYGYTFGSGTRLTVV.

This clone has more than one count but fewer than ten. The rearrangement links TRBV19 to TRBJ1-3; D unresolved. This CDR3 contains 12 residues. CDR1 is LNHDA and CDR2 is SQIVND in the germline V gene (reference sequence). V was cut by 6 bases and J by 0 bases, with 3 bases left in between. Written as DNA, the CDR3 is TGTGCCAGTAGGAACTCTGGAAACACCATATATTTT. As protein: CASRNSGNTIYF.

This chain connects TRBV6-1 to TRBJ2-7; D possibly matches TRBD1 or TRBD2 (5 bases each). The ends were cut back, 7 bases at V and 2 bases at J, with 18 bases in the middle. The germline CDR1 and CDR2 sequences are MNHNS and SASEGT. The CDR3 covers 15 residues. The CDR3 sequence is CASNYHGTVPYEQYF. In DNA, the CDR3 is TGTGCCAGCAACTATCACGGGACGGTTCCCTACGAGCAGTACTTC.

This clone was detected ten times or more. A read error may be the cause here, since a much bigger clone is one base away. The chain links TRBV3-1 to TRBJ2-7; 8 bases agree with TRBD2. The CDR3 runs to 14 residues. Looked up from germline, CDR1 is LGHDT and CDR2 is YNNKEL (reference sequence). V shed 5 bases, J shed 5 bases, and the junction held 8 bases outside the gene matches. In DNA, the CDR3 is TGTGCCAGCAGCTACGGGCGGGAGGTCAACGAGCAGTACTTC. Amino acids: CASSYGREVNEQYF.

The genes are TRBV20-1 and TRBJ1-2, with D tentatively TRBD1 (5 bases). The CDR3 runs to 14 residues. V was clipped by 4 bases and J by 2 bases, with 14 bases between them. CDR1 and CDR2 (germline): DFQATT, SNEGSKA (reference sequence). The CDR3 reads CSATGRGENYGYTF. CDR3 nucleotide sequence: TGCAGTGCTACCGGGCGGGGGGAAAACTATGGCTACACCTTC.